These 13 T cell receptor beta chains were all obtained from the same sample, sequenced in a study of T cell changes during pregnancy in multiple sclerosis. Using immunoSEQ multiplex PCR, the repertoire was profiled, and TCRdb retains in-frame clones only, with some absent. The sample yields 55,000 to 85,000 clones, approximately 90% seen once. The sequencing here drew on peripheral blood, taken in the third trimester of pregnancy. These receptors came from a female donor with multiple sclerosis, enrolled in a pregnancy study.

A single count supports this clone. The chain links TRBV6-1 to TRBJ1-5; D unresolved. Trimming pared 2 bases from V and 1 base from J, leaving 18 bases between. The CDR3 has 18 residues. The germline gives CDR1 MNHNS, CDR2 SASEGT. The CDR3, as DNA: TGTGCCAGCAGTGAATATCCTCCGTTGGGAGCGAGCAATCAGCCCCAGCATTTT. It specifies CASSEYPPLGASNQPQHF.

The chain has TRBV7-2 and TRBJ1-2, with D possibly being TRBD1 (5 bases). Germline-derived CDR1 and CDR2 are SGHTA and FQGNSA. The length of the CDR3 is 14 residues. Trimming shortened V by 1 base and J by 5 bases, and 11 bases separated the two germline ends. The CDR3 region is CASSLVVQGYGYTF. In DNA form, the CDR3 reads TGTGCCAGCAGCTTAGTCGTCCAGGGTTATGGCTACACCTTC. The full variable domain, in which reference TRBV7-2 and TRBJ1-2 provide the parts outside the CDR3, is GAGVSQSPSNKVTEKGKDVELRCDPISGHTALYWYRQSLGQGLEFLIYFQGNSAPDKSGLPSDRFSAERTGGSVSTLTIQRTQQEDSAVYLCASSLVVQGYGYTFGSGTRLTVV.

J is TRBJ1-2 and V is TRBV28; 8 bases are a match to TRBD1. The CDR3 has 12 amino acids. CDR1 MDHEN and CDR2 SYDVKM come from the germline V gene. Trimming at V came to 4 bases and at J to 7 bases, leaving 2 bases not matched to a gene. The CDR3 DNA reads TGTGCCAGCAGTTCAGACAGGGGTGGCTACACCTTC. Translation: CASSSDRGGYTF.

The J gene is TRBJ1-1, the V gene TRBV4-3; TRBD1 might be the D (6 bases). The CDR3 spans 14 residues. With 3 bases removed from V and 5 bases from J, the gap between germline ends came to 13 bases. Germline-derived CDR1 and CDR2 are LGHNA and YSLEER. CDR3 DNA: TGCGCCAGCAGCCAGTACAGGGTGGGAACTGAAGCTTTCTTT. Protein: CASSQYRVGTEAFF.

The genes are TRBV7-9 and TRBJ2-5, with 7 nucleotides matching TRBD1. The CDR3 is 13 residues long. The V gene's germline CDR1 is SEHNR and CDR2 FQNEAQ (reference sequence). The V segment lost 6 bases and the J segment 4 bases; nucleotides outside the gene matches: 5. CDR3 nucleotide sequence: TGTGCCAGCAGTCTGACAGGGCCAGAGACCCAGTACTTC. It translates to CASSLTGPETQYF.

J is TRBJ1-5 and V is TRBV12-5, with D possibly being TRBD1 (5 bases). From germline, CDR1 is LGHNT and CDR2 FRNRAP. Trimming removed 2 bases at V and 4 bases at J, with 24 bases between. This CDR3 has 19 amino acids. CDR3 DNA sequence: TGTGCTAGTGGTTTGTTGGAGGGGATCCAAATTCGTCCTAATCAGCCCCAGCATTTT. It yields the protein CASGLLEGIQIRPNQPQHF.

This clone was seen many times. The chain joins TRBV5-4 to TRBJ2-7; D is unresolved. Germline CDR1 and CDR2: SGHNT and YYREEE (reference sequence). This CDR3 comprises 13 residues. Between the trimmed V and J ends, which lost 4 bases and 0 bases, there was a span of 8 bases. CDR3 sequence reads: CASSPPGSYEQYF. The CDR3 DNA is TGTGCCAGCAGCCCCCCCGGCTCCTACGAGCAGTACTTC.

This chain connects TRBV5-1 to TRBJ2-5; TRBD2 matches at 7 bases. The DNA end lines up better with TRBJ2-7; the J call may be wrong. Germline V gene sequence: CDR1 SGHRS, CDR2 YFSETQ. This CDR3 region has 14 residues. CDR3 sequence reads: CASSLVAGAYEQYF. DNA of the CDR3: TGCGCCAGCAGCTTGGTGGCGGGGGCCTACGAGCAGTACTTC.

This chain uses TRBV30 with TRBJ2-5; TRBD2 matches at 14 bases. From germline, CDR1 is GTSNPN and CDR2 SVGIG (reference sequence). V was pared by 0 bases and J by 5 bases, with 5 bases of the junction left unmatched. The CDR3 extends over 16 amino acids. CDR3: CAWSVSRTSGRETQYF. The CDR3 bases are TGTGCCTGGAGTGTCTCCCGGACTAGCGGGAGGGAGACCCAGTACTTC.

V is TRBV6-5 and J is TRBJ2-7, with 7 bases lining up with TRBD2. This CDR3 region has 14 residues. Germline V gives CDR1 MNHEY, CDR2 SVGAGI. Trimming took 7 bases from V and 3 from J; bases not matched to a gene: 9. CDR3 loop: CASTRDGGNYEQYF. The CDR3 DNA sequence: TGTGCCAGCACCCGGGACGGGGGGAACTACGAGCAGTACTTC.

This chain links TRBV4-3 with TRBJ2-3, with D perhaps matching TRBD1 (5 bases). The CDR3 spans 15 residues. CDR1 is LGHNA, CDR2 YSLEER, per germline. V shed 2 bases and J shed 0 bases, with 9 bases lying between them. CDR3 protein: CASSQRGSSTDTQYF. The CDR3 DNA sequence: TGCGCCAGCAGCCAAAGGGGCAGCAGCACAGATACGCAGTATTTT.

The gene calls are TRBV15 and TRBJ1-1; no clear D. The length of the CDR3 is 13 residues. In germline, CDR1 is LNHNV, CDR2 YYDKDF (reference sequence). V was trimmed by 2 bases and J by 4 bases, leaving 8 bases between them. The CDR3: CATSRYEATEAFF. The CDR3 DNA reads TGTGCCACCAGCAGATACGAGGCCACTGAAGCTTTCTTT.

This clone was seen more than once but under ten times. The V and J genes are TRBV6-1 and TRBJ1-6; TRBD1 matches 10 bases. CDR1 and CDR2 (germline): MNHNS, SASEGT. Trimming removed 8 bases from V and 9 bases from J; junction bases left unmatched: 7. The CDR3 covers 14 residues. CDR3 nucleotide sequence: TGTGCCAGCTCCCCGGGACAGGGGCTTTCACCCCTCCACTTT. Translated: CASSPGQGLSPLHF.